The clone carrying this T cell receptor (beta chain) has a handful of counts. The antigen is unknown. TCRdb ran MiXCR on the RACE reads and lists one entry per CDR3 protein. The top ten hold 2% to 2.5% of the sample, which has tens of thousands of distinct CDR3 sequences, about 11% seen once. The germline V and J ends were trimmed by 0 bases and 7 bases, with 13 bases remaining between them. Germline assignment: CDR1 MNHEY and CDR2 SVGEGT. The CDR3 sequence is 15 residues long. Sample time point: patch test 1, 2 weeks after DPC sensitization. Treatment in this sample: therapeutic diphenylcyclopropenone sensitization with weekly scalp DPC. The data are from a study of human T cells and chemical hapten exposure. The overall study: The sensitizer, 2% DPC, was used on approximately 2 cm by approximately 2 cm of upper inner arm skin. Each week of the roughly 25-week study, patients had diphenylcyclopropenone applied to the scalp. Regarding the study as a whole: With regard to DPC sensitization, TCRs above 1 in 1000 frequency did not change.

The clonotype originates from a man between 35 and 55 years old with alopecia areata. Some clones in this sample may be carry-over from other donors' samples. The sample was whole blood, taken in connection with sensitization to the hapten diphenylcyclopropenone (DPC). The chain joins TRBV6-2 or TRBV6-3 to TRBJ1-5; unclear D gene. CDR3 loop: CASSYSVDVRQPQHF. CDR3 DNA: TGTGCCAGCAGTTACTCTGTGGACGTACGGCAGCCCCAGCATTTT.